The present T cell receptor beta chain was sequenced within a study of blood T cell repertoires in COVID-19. Per germline, CDR1 SEHNR and CDR2 FQNEAQ (reference sequence). Losses at the gene ends were 5 bases for V and 3 bases for J; bases not matched to a gene: 3. The CDR3 is 15 residues long. The method was immunoSEQ multiplex PCR; TCRdb's version includes in-frame clones alone and lacks a portion of them. The sample has a few hundred thousand clones, 70% to 90% seen once; the top ten hold around 1.2%. The sequence derives from a man in his forties with acute or convalescent COVID-19. Sequenced: peripheral blood. The rearrangement links TRBV7-9 to TRBJ2-1; 11 positions match TRBD2. CDR3 DNA: TGTGCCAGCAGCCGTAGCGGGGGGGGCTACAATGAGCAGTTCTTC. Translating gives CASSRSGGGYNEQFF. Full variable domain (rest looked up from reference TRBV7-9 and TRBJ2-1): DTGVSQNPRHKITKRGQNVTFRCDPISEHNRLYWYRQTLGQGPEFLTYFQNEAQLEKSRLLSDRFSAERPKGSFSTLEIQRTEQGDSAMYLCASSRSGGGYNEQFFGPGTRLTVL.